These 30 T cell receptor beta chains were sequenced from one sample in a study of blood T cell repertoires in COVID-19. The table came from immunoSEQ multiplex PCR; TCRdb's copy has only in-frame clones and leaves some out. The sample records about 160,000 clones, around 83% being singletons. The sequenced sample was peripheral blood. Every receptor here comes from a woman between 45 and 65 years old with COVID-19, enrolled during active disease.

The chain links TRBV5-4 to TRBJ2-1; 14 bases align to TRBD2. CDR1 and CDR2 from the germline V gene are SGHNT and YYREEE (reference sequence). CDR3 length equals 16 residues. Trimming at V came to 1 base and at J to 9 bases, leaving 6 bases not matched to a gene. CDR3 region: CASSLLTSGGAGEQFF. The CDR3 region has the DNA TGTGCCAGCAGCTTGTTGACTAGCGGGGGGGCCGGTGAGCAGTTCTTC.

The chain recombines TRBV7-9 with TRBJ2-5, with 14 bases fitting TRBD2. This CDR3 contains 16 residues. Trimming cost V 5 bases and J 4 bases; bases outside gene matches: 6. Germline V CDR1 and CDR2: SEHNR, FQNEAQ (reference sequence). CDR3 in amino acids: CASSPTSGGAPETQYF. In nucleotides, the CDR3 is TGTGCCAGCAGCCCGACTAGCGGGGGGGCCCCAGAGACCCAGTACTTC.

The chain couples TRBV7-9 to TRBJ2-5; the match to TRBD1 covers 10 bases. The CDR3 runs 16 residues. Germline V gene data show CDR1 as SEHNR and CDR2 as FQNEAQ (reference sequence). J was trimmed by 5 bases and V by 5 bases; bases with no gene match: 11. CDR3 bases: TGTGCCAGCAGCCCTCCTCTGGGACAGGGGAGGGAGACCCAGTACTTC. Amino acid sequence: CASSPPLGQGRETQYF.

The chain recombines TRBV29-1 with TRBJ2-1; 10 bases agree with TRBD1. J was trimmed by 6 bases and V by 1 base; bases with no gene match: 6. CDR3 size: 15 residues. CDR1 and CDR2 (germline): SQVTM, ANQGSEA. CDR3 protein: CSVEGRQGARNEQFF. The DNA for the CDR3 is TGCAGCGTTGAAGGGCGACAGGGGGCGCGCAATGAGCAGTTCTTC.

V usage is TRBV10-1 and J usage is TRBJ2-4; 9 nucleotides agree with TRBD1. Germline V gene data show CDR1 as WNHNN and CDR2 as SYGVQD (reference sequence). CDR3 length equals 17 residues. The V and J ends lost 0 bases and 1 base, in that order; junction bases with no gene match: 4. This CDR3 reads CASSESQGAQAKNIQYF. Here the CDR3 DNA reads TGCGCCAGCAGTGAGTCACAGGGGGCTCAGGCCAAAAACATTCAGTACTTC.

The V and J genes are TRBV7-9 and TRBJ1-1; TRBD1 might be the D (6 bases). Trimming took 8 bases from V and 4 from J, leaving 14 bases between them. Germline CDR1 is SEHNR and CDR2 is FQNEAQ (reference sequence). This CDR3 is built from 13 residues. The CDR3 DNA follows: TGTGCCAGCGGGTGGGGGCTTGGCACTGAAGCTTTCTTT. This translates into CASGWGLGTEAFF.

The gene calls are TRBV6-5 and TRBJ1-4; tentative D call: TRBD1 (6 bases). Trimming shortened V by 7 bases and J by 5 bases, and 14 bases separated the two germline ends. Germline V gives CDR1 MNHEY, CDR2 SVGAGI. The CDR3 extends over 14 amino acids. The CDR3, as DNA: TGTGCCAGCACCACGAGGGGGTCCAATGAAAAACTGTTTTTT. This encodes CASTTRGSNEKLFF.

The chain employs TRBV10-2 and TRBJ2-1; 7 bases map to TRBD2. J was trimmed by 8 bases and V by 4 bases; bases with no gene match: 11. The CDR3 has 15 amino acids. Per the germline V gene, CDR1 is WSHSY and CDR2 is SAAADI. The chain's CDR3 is CASSVLAARSDEQFF. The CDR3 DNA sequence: TGCGCCAGCAGTGTTCTAGCGGCTCGTTCCGATGAGCAGTTCTTC.

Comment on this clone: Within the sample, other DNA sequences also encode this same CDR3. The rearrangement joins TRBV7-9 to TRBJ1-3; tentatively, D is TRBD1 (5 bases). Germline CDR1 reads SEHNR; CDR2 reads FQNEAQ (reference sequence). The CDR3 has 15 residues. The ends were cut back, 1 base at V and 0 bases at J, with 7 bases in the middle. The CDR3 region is CASSLGQGSGNTIYF. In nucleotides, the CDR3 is TGTGCCAGCAGCTTAGGGCAGGGCTCTGGAAACACCATATATTTT.

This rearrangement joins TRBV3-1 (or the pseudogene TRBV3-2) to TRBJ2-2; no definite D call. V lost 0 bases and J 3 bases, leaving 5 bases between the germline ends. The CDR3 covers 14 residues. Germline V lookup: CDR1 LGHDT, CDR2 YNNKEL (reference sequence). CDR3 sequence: CASSQDPDTGELFF. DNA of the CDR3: TGTGCCAGCAGCCAAGATCCGGACACCGGGGAGCTGTTTTTT.

In nucleotides, the CDR3 is TGTGCCACGTTGAGCAGGGTTGTAGATACGCAGTATTTT. Translated, it gives CATLSRVVDTQYF. The chain links TRBV6-5 to TRBJ2-3, with D possibly being TRBD1 (5 bases). This CDR3 has 13 amino acids. CDR1 MNHEY and CDR2 SVGAGI come from the germline V gene. Trimming removed 10 bases at V and 5 bases at J, with 16 bases between.

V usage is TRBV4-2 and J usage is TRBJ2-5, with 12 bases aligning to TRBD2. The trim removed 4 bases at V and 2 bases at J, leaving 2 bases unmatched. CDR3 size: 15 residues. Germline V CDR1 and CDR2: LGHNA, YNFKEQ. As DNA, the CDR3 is TGTGCCAGCAGCCGGACTAGCGGGGAGCAAGAGACCCAGTACTTC. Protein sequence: CASSRTSGEQETQYF.

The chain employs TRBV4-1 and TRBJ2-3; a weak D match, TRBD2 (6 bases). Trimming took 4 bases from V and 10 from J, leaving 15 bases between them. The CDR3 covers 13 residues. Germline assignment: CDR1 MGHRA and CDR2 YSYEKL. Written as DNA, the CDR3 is TGCGCCAGCAGCCCCGGACGGGAGTCCGCGCAGTATTTT. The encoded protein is CASSPGRESAQYF.

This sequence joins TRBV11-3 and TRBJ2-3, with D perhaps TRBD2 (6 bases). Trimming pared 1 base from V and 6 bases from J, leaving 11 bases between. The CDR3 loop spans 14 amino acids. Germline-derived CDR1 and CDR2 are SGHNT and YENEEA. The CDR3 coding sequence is TGTGCCAGCAGCTTAGTATTTGGGGGGGATACGCAGTATTTT. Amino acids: CASSLVFGGDTQYF.

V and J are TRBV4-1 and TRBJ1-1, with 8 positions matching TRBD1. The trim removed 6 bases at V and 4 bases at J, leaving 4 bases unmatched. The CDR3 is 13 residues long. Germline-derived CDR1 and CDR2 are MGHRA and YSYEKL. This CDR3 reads CASRETGGTEAFF. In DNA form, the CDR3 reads TGCGCCAGCAGGGAAACAGGGGGCACTGAAGCTTTCTTT.

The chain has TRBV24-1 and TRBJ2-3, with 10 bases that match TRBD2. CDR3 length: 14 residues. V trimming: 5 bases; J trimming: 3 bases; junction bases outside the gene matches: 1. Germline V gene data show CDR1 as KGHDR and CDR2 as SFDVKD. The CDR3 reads CATSAAGGTDTQYF. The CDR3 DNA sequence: TGTGCCACCAGTGCAGCGGGGGGGACAGATACGCAGTATTTT.

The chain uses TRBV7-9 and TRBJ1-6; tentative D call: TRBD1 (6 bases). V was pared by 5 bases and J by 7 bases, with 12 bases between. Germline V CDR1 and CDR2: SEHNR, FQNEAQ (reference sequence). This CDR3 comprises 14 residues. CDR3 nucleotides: TGTGCCAGCAGCCCGGGGACACCGAATTCACCCCTCCACTTT. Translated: CASSPGTPNSPLHF.

The DNA for the CDR3 is TGTGCCAGCACCCGCTCGGGGGGGCTTTACGAGCAGTACTTC. Translation gives CASTRSGGLYEQYF. The V gene is TRBV6-5, the J gene TRBJ2-7, with 8 bases aligning to TRBD2. The CDR3 totals 14 residues. V lost 7 bases, J lost 4 bases, and 9 bases stayed unmatched. Germline V gives CDR1 MNHEY, CDR2 SVGAGI.

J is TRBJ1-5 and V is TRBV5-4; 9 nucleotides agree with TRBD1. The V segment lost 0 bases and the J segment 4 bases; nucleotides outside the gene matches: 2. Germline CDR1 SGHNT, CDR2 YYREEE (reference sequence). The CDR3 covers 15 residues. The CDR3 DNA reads TGTGCCAGCAGCTTGGACAGGGGGCTTAATCAGCCCCAGCATTTT. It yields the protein CASSLDRGLNQPQHF.

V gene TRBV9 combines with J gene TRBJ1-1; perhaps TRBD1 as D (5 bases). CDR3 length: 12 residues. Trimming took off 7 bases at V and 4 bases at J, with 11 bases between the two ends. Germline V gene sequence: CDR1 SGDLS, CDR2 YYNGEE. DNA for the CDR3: TGTGCCAGCGGCTACGGGGGCACTGAAGCTTTCTTT. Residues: CASGYGGTEAFF.

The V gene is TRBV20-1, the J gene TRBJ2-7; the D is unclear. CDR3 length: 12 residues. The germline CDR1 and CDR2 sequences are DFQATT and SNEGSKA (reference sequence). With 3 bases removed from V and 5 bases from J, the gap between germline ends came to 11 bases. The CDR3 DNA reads TGCAGTGCTAGTGACCGAGAAAACGAGCAGTACTTC. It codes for CSASDRENEQYF.

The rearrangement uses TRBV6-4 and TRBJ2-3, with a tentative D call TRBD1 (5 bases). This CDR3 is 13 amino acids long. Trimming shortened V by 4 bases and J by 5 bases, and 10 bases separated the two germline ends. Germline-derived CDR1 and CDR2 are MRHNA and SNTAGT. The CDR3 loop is CASSGQRGDTQYF. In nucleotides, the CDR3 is TGTGCCAGCAGTGGACAGAGAGGAGATACGCAGTATTTT.

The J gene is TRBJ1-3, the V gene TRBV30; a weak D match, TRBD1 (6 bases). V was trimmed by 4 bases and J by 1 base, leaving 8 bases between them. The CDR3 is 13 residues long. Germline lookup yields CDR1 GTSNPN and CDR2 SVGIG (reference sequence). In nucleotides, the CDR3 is TGTGCCTGGAAGAGGGGGTCTGGAAACACCATATATTTT. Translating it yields CAWKRGSGNTIYF.

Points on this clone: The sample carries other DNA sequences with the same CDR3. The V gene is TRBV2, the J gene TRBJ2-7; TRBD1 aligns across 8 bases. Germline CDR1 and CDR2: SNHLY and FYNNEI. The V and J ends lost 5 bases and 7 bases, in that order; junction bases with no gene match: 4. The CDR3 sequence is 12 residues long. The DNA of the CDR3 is TGTGCCAGCAGTCCAGGGGGCTATGAGCAGTACTTC. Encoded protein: CASSPGGYEQYF.

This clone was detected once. The CDR3 DNA follows: TGTGCCAGCAATTCACAGGGGGGGAACACTGAAGCTTTCTTT. It codes for CASNSQGGNTEAFF. The V call is TRBV2, the J call TRBJ1-1, with 8 bases matching TRBD1. This CDR3 region has 14 residues. Germline V gene sequence: CDR1 SNHLY, CDR2 FYNNEI. V lost 7 bases, J lost 1 base, and 5 bases stayed unmatched.

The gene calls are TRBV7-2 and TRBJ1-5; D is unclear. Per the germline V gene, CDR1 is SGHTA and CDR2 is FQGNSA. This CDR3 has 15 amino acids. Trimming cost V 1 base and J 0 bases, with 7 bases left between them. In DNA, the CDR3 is TGTGCCAGCAGCTTAGTTTACGGTAGCAATCAGCCCCAGCATTTT. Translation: CASSLVYGSNQPQHF.

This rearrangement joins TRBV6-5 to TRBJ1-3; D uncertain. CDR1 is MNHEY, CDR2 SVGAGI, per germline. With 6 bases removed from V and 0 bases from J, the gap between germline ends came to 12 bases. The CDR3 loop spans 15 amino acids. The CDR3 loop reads CASSAGLNSGNTIYF. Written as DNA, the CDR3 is TGTGCCAGCAGCGCCGGACTCAACTCTGGAAACACCATATATTTT.

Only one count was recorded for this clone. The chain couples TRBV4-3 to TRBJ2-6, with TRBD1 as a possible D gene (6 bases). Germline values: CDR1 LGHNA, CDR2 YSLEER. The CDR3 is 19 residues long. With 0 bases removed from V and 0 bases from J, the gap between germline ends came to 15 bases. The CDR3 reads CASSQEAQGLYSGANVLTF. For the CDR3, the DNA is TGCGCCAGCAGCCAAGAAGCCCAGGGGCTTTACTCTGGGGCCAACGTCCTGACTTTC.

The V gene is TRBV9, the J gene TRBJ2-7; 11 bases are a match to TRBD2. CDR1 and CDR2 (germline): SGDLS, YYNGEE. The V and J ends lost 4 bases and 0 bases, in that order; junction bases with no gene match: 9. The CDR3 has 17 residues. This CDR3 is CASSTGTSGQSSYEQYF. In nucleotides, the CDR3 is TGTGCCAGCAGCACCGGGACTAGCGGACAGAGCTCCTACGAGCAGTACTTC.

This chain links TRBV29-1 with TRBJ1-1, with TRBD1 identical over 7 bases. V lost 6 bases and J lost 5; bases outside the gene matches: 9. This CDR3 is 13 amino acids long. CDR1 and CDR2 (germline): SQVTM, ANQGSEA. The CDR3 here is CSVGTAGGTEAFF. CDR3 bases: TGCAGCGTAGGGACGGCAGGGGGGACTGAAGCTTTCTTT.